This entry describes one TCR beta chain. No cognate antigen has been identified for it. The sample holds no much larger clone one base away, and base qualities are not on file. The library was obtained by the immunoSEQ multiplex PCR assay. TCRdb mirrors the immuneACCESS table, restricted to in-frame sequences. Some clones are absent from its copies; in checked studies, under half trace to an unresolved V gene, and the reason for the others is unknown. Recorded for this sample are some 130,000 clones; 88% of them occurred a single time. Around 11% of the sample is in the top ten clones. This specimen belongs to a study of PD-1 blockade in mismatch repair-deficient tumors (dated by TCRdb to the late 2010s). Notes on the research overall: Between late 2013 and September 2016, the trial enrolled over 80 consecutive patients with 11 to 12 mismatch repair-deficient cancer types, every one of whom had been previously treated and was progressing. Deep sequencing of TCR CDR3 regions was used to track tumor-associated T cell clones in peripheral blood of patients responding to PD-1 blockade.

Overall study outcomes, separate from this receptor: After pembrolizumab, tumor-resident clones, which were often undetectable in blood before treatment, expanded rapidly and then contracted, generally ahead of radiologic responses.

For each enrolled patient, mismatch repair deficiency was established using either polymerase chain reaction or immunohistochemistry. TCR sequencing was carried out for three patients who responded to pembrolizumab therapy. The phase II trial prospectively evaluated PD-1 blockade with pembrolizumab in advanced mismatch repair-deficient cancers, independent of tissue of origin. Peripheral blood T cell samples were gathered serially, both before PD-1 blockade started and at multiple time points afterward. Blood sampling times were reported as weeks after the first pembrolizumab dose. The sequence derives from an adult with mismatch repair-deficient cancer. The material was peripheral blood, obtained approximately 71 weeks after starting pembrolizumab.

The sequenced DNA is TGTGCCAGCAGCGTAGAGGGACAGGGGCGCCACAATGAGCAGTTCTTC. It translates to CASSVEGQGRHNEQFF. In this chain, TRBV9 is recombined with TRBJ2-1; 10 nucleotides in the junction match TRBD1. The germline V gene provides CDR1 SGDLS and CDR2 YYNGEE. The CDR3 holds 16 amino acids from the cysteine to the phenylalanine. Just CDR3 DNA is preserved here, 48 bases in frame from base 1. Clipping removes 0 bases from V and 5 bases from J, with 5 as the unmatched junction base count.